These 4 T cell receptor beta chains came from one sample sequenced in a study of cytomegalovirus exposure and HLA in healthy donors. The PCR made use of 60 Vbeta and 13 Jbeta primers. Generated by immunoSEQ multiplex PCR, the TCRdb table keeps only in-frame clones and is missing some. Seen here are about 87,000 clones, 74% observed once, and the top ten hold around 20%. The specimen was PBMCs. Receptor source: a man aged 25-45 years in good health and CMV-seropositive.

This chain links TRBV9 with TRBJ2-2; 9 bases are a match to TRBD2. V dropped 2 bases and J dropped 7; count of bases not matched to a gene: 12. CDR1 and CDR2 from the germline V gene are SGDLS and YYNGEE. This CDR3 comprises 17 residues. In nucleotides, the CDR3 is TGTGCCAGCAGCGTTTCAATAGCGGGAGAGGGGGGCGGGGAGCTGTTTTTT. Its protein is CASSVSIAGEGGGELFF.

In its sample, this clone was seen a few times. This sequence joins TRBV9 and TRBJ1-6; D call uncertain. The CDR3 consists of 14 residues. Germline CDR1 is SGDLS and CDR2 is YYNGEE. V was shortened by 0 bases and J by 12 bases, with 13 bases between the two germline ends. The CDR3: CASSVVSAGQPLHF. In DNA, the CDR3 is TGTGCCAGCAGCGTAGTCTCGGCAGGTCAACCCCTCCACTTT.

This clone was counted a few times. The rearrangement joins TRBV19 to TRBJ2-7, with 7 bases aligning to TRBD2. Per the germline V gene, CDR1 is LNHDA and CDR2 is SQIVND (reference sequence). This CDR3 comprises 11 residues. V gave up 11 bases and J gave up 6 bases; unmatched junction bases: 7. The CDR3 DNA reads TGTGCCGCGGGGGACCTCGGCGAGCAGTACTTC. Protein sequence: CAAGDLGEQYF.

In DNA, the CDR3 is TGTGCCACCAGCTCCAGGACACGGACCCCCTATGGCTACACCTTC. This sequence encodes CATSSRTRTPYGYTF. This chain connects TRBV15 to TRBJ1-2, with TRBD1 as a possible D gene (5 bases). CDR1 is LNHNV, CDR2 YYDKDF, per germline (reference sequence). The CDR3 spans 15 residues. The germline V and J ends were trimmed by 5 bases and 4 bases, with 17 bases remaining between them.